These 24 T cell receptor beta chains share one sample of origin, sequenced in a study of monozygotic twins with inflammatory bowel disease. TCRdb reprocessed the 5' RACE reads; each CDR3 protein has one entry and no DNA is given. Recorded for this sample: 70,000 to 95,000 distinct CDR3 sequences. The specimen was blood. The receptors were gathered from a human donor with ulcerative colitis or Crohn's disease, or a healthy co-twin of an affected twin (not recorded which).

This chain links TRBV11-1 with TRBJ1-1. Germline V gene sequence: CDR1 SGHAT, CDR2 FQDESV (reference sequence). The CDR3 has 14 residues. The CDR3 here is CASSLQKVNAEAFF.

This chain links TRBV20-1 with TRBJ2-1; checking the TCRdb D call of TRBD2 is not possible without DNA. CDR3 length: 18 amino acids. CDR1 is DFQATT, CDR2 SNEGSKA, per germline (reference sequence). The chain's CDR3 is CSARGTSGLSVSYNEQFF.

The chain couples TRBV20-1 to TRBJ2-3; with no DNA, the TCRdb D assignment of TRBD1 cannot be verified. The CDR3 sequence is 13 residues long. Germline loops: CDR1 DFQATT, CDR2 SNEGSKA (reference sequence). Here the CDR3 reads CSARTGFTDTQYF.

This chain uses TRBV12-3 or TRBV12-4 with TRBJ1-3. The CDR3 runs 16 residues. CDR3: CASRGPLSAARNTIYF.

The chain is built from TRBV6-2 or TRBV6-3 and TRBJ2-7; TCRdb's D call of TRBD1 is untestable without DNA. This CDR3 region has 15 residues. Germline V gives CDR1 MNHEY, CDR2 SVGEGT. The CDR3 spells CASSSTGTTSYEQYF.

The V call is TRBV7-3, the J call TRBJ1-6; the D gene TCRdb calls, TRBD1, cannot be checked with no DNA. Germline loops: CDR1 SGHTA, CDR2 FQGTGA. There are 16 residues in the CDR3. The CDR3 protein is CASSLFGQGKNSPLHF.

The chain has TRBV12-3 or TRBV12-4 and TRBJ1-5. CDR3 length: 13 amino acids. The CDR3: CASSTDGFQPQHF.

The chain carries TRBV29-1 and TRBJ2-1; there is no DNA to check the TCRdb D call of TRBD1. Per the germline V gene, CDR1 is SQVTM and CDR2 is ANQGSEA. This CDR3 is 13 amino acids long. CDR3: CSVVGNGYDEQFF.

The chain joins TRBV12-3 or TRBV12-4 to TRBJ1-1; TCRdb's D gene call, TRBD1, goes unchecked for lack of DNA. This CDR3 has 14 amino acids. CDR3 amino acids: CASSPTGQWTEAFF.

The V and J genes are TRBV2 and TRBJ1-2; as DNA is missing, the TRBD1 call by TCRdb cannot be tested. The V gene's germline CDR1 is SNHLY and CDR2 FYNNEI. This CDR3 comprises 13 residues. CDR3: CANIGADNYGYTF.

The chain uses TRBV29-1 and TRBJ2-5. There are 14 residues in the CDR3. Germline CDR1 SQVTM, CDR2 ANQGSEA. The CDR3 protein is CSVEWAGTQETQYF. Variable domain in full (rest from reference TRBV29-1 and TRBJ2-5): SAVISQKPSRDICQRGTSLTIQCQVDSQVTMMFWYRQQPGQSLTLIATANQGSEATYESGFVIDKFPISRPNLTFSTLTVSNMSPEDSSIYLCSVEWAGTQETQYFGPGTRLLVL.

This sequence joins TRBV5-1 and TRBJ2-1; TCRdb returns TRBD2, unconfirmable since there is no DNA. CDR3 length: 15 residues. Germline V gene lookup returns CDR1 SGHRS and CDR2 YFSETQ. CDR3: CASRTTSGGANEQFF.

The CDR3: CASSPLGTTDTQYF. The chain links TRBV18 to TRBJ2-3. Germline V gives CDR1 KGHSH, CDR2 LQKENI. The CDR3 totals 14 residues.

The V call is TRBV3-1, the J call TRBJ2-7; the D call of TRBD2 rests on TCRdb alone, since no DNA is present to check it. Germline V gene data show CDR1 as LGHDT and CDR2 as YNNKEL (reference sequence). This CDR3 comprises 16 residues. This chain's CDR3 is CASSQAASGGSYEQYF.

V gene TRBV6-1 combines with J gene TRBJ2-3; TCRdb's D call of TRBD2 is untestable without DNA. In germline, CDR1 is MNHNS, CDR2 SASEGT. The CDR3 is 15 residues long. Here the CDR3 reads CASSSGTSGDDTQYF.

The chain couples TRBV20-1 to TRBJ1-5; TCRdb selects TRBD1, and the lack of DNA leaves this call unchecked. Germline V lookup: CDR1 DFQATT, CDR2 SNEGSKA (reference sequence). This CDR3 is 15 amino acids long. The CDR3 loop reads CSAPTGGSGNQPQHF.

The chain employs TRBV20-1 and TRBJ1-2; TCRdb outputs TRBD1, but without DNA this stays unchecked. In germline, CDR1 is DFQATT, CDR2 SNEGSKA (reference sequence). This CDR3 is built from 12 residues. CDR3 sequence reads: CSAGGYGGGYTF.

The chain is built from TRBV9 and TRBJ2-1; TCRdb picks TRBD1, but there is no DNA to check that call. The CDR3 has 16 residues. The germline gives CDR1 SGDLS, CDR2 YYNGEE. Here the CDR3 reads CASSSRMIWAHNEQFF.

The CDR3 sequence is CASSLEGGGQNEQFF. The chain links TRBV7-2 to TRBJ2-1; TCRdb indicates TRBD1, and absent DNA this call remains unverified. CDR3 length: 15 amino acids. CDR1 and CDR2 (germline): SGHTA, FQGNSA.

The V and J genes are TRBV7-9 and TRBJ2-6; TCRdb names TRBD2, which stays unverified in the absence of DNA. The CDR3 loop spans 16 amino acids. Germline V gene sequence: CDR1 SEHNR, CDR2 FQNEAQ (reference sequence). This CDR3 reads CASSLPGGTGANVLTF.

V and J are TRBV10-3 and TRBJ2-2; TCRdb's D call, TRBD1, is unchecked because there is no DNA. This CDR3 spans 14 amino acids. Looked up from germline, CDR1 is ENHRY and CDR2 is SYGVKD. This CDR3 is CAIGGTAPTGELFF.

The chain combines TRBV5-1 with TRBJ1-4. Germline V gene data show CDR1 as SGHRS and CDR2 as YFSETQ. This CDR3 is 11 amino acids long. CDR3 sequence: CASSLEGKLFF.

V gene TRBV12-3 or TRBV12-4 combines with J gene TRBJ2-1; TCRdb reports TRBD1, a call that lacks DNA to check it against. The CDR3 is made up of 13 amino acids. This chain's CDR3 is CASSQTSGTGPFF.

V gene TRBV20-1 combines with J gene TRBJ2-7; TCRdb names TRBD2, which stays unverified in the absence of DNA. The CDR3 contains 14 residues. The germline V gene has CDR1 DFQATT and CDR2 SNEGSKA (reference sequence). The CDR3 reads CSAPVSGGTYEQYF.